Listed below are T cell receptor beta chains from one sample, sequenced in a study of identical twins. TCRdb passed the 5' RACE reads through MiXCR, listing each CDR3 protein once. The table lists hundreds of thousands of distinct CDR3 sequences, approximately 13% of them singletons. In addition, the sample was reused for a study of yellow fever vaccine responses in identical twins.

Sample: PBMCs. The receptors were gathered from a young woman in good health. Both conserved end residues are trimmed from each CDR3. The D gene is left open where the match is weak.

j_call: TRBJ1-1
d_call: -
v_call: TRBV2
cdr3_aa: ASSEARYTEAF

j_call: TRBJ2-1
d_call: -
v_call: TRBV9
cdr3_aa: ASSVGSRNEQF

j_call: TRBJ1-2
d_call: -
v_call: TRBV6-5
cdr3_aa: ASSYREGYGYT

j_call: TRBJ2-7
d_call: TRBD2
v_call: TRBV7-9
cdr3_aa: ASSSTAGANEQY

j_call: TRBJ2-2
d_call: -
v_call: TRBV5-1
cdr3_aa: ASSSDAANTGELF

j_call: TRBJ1-2
d_call: -
v_call: TRBV5-1
cdr3_aa: ASSPPTGIRGYT

j_call: TRBJ1-6
d_call: -
v_call: TRBV6-6
cdr3_aa: ASSPEYGMTLH

j_call: TRBJ2-5
d_call: TRBD1
v_call: TRBV4-1
cdr3_aa: ASSRGTGTGETQY

j_call: TRBJ2-3
d_call: TRBD2
v_call: TRBV5-1
cdr3_aa: ASSLGGRPDTQY

j_call: TRBJ2-1
d_call: TRBD2
v_call: TRBV5-1
cdr3_aa: ASGHSGGATNEQF

j_call: TRBJ2-5
d_call: -
v_call: TRBV5-1
cdr3_aa: ASSEKQETQY

j_call: TRBJ1-2
d_call: TRBD1
v_call: TRBV12-3/TRBV12-4
cdr3_aa: ASSPGQGYGYT

j_call: TRBJ2-3
d_call: TRBD2
v_call: TRBV24-1
cdr3_aa: ATSDPGASGTNTDTQY

j_call: TRBJ2-3
d_call: -
v_call: TRBV20-1
cdr3_aa: SAPDRSITDTQY

j_call: TRBJ2-7
d_call: TRBD2
v_call: TRBV5-1
cdr3_aa: ASRWEGAYEQY

j_call: TRBJ2-3
d_call: -
v_call: TRBV6-5
cdr3_aa: ASSYEDGTDTQY

j_call: TRBJ2-7
d_call: TRBD2
v_call: TRBV7-9
cdr3_aa: ASSLAPGTSGTYEQY

j_call: TRBJ2-5
d_call: -
v_call: TRBV7-9
cdr3_aa: ASRENWETQY

j_call: TRBJ1-1
d_call: -
v_call: TRBV27
cdr3_aa: ASSDRSGDTEAF

j_call: TRBJ1-1
d_call: -
v_call: TRBV2
cdr3_aa: ASSPDRKNTEAF

j_call: TRBJ2-1
d_call: TRBD2
v_call: TRBV27
cdr3_aa: ASRDSGRMNEQF

j_call: TRBJ2-1
d_call: TRBD1
v_call: TRBV29-1
cdr3_aa: SVSGQGGNEQF

j_call: TRBJ2-7
d_call: TRBD2
v_call: TRBV20-1
cdr3_aa: SAMGLAGASRSYEQY

j_call: TRBJ2-3
d_call: TRBD2
v_call: TRBV12-3/TRBV12-4
cdr3_aa: ASSSSGRAGLDTQY

j_call: TRBJ2-5
d_call: TRBD1
v_call: TRBV29-1
cdr3_aa: SVGDRDRQETQY

j_call: TRBJ2-1
d_call: TRBD1
v_call: TRBV3-1
cdr3_aa: ASSSRDRGYHEQF

j_call: TRBJ2-1
d_call: TRBD2
v_call: TRBV27
cdr3_aa: ASRDPLSIAGYNEQF

j_call: TRBJ1-3
d_call: -
v_call: TRBV6-5
cdr3_aa: ASSYSNSVAPRGSGNTIY

j_call: TRBJ1-1
d_call: -
v_call: TRBV5-1
cdr3_aa: ASSWAGNTEAF

j_call: TRBJ2-3
d_call: -
v_call: TRBV27
cdr3_aa: ASRTQADTDTQY

j_call: TRBJ1-2
d_call: TRBD1
v_call: TRBV15
cdr3_aa: ATSTNTDRRGYGYT

j_call: TRBJ2-7
d_call: -
v_call: TRBV28
cdr3_aa: ASKSPPTTEQY

j_call: TRBJ2-2
d_call: TRBD2
v_call: TRBV5-1
cdr3_aa: ASSRPGLAGNTGELF

j_call: TRBJ2-3
d_call: TRBD2
v_call: TRBV4-2
cdr3_aa: ASSQDGYGTSVSDTQY

j_call: TRBJ1-1
d_call: -
v_call: TRBV27
cdr3_aa: ASSLLGVGSAF

j_call: TRBJ2-1
d_call: -
v_call: TRBV7-9
cdr3_aa: ASSLNPWGNEYNEQF

j_call: TRBJ2-6
d_call: -
v_call: TRBV3-1
cdr3_aa: ASSQDSGANVLT

j_call: TRBJ2-7
d_call: -
v_call: TRBV15
cdr3_aa: ATSRAPVGAGASY

j_call: TRBJ2-1
d_call: -
v_call: TRBV29-1
cdr3_aa: SVEGGQTSYNEQF

j_call: TRBJ2-7
d_call: -
v_call: TRBV5-6
cdr3_aa: ASSLGVGTYEQY

j_call: TRBJ2-7
d_call: -
v_call: TRBV2
cdr3_aa: ASSETVHSYEQY

j_call: TRBJ2-1
d_call: -
v_call: TRBV21-1
cdr3_aa: ASSARGGRVEQF

j_call: TRBJ2-2
d_call: -
v_call: TRBV24-1
cdr3_aa: ATSDLSRDSTGELF

j_call: TRBJ1-5
d_call: -
v_call: TRBV20-1
cdr3_aa: SAVRNQPQH

j_call: TRBJ2-5
d_call: TRBD2
v_call: TRBV12-3/TRBV12-4
cdr3_aa: ASSFRGLAGGGETQY

j_call: TRBJ2-1
d_call: TRBD2
v_call: TRBV2
cdr3_aa: ASSEDGGLAGVGQF

j_call: TRBJ2-1
d_call: TRBD2
v_call: TRBV5-5
cdr3_aa: ASSPWTSGRYNEQF

j_call: TRBJ2-2
d_call: TRBD2
v_call: TRBV14
cdr3_aa: ASSLQSGVGGELF

j_call: TRBJ2-4
d_call: TRBD2
v_call: TRBV7-9
cdr3_aa: ASSLGVSGREKNIQY

j_call: TRBJ2-7
d_call: -
v_call: TRBV14
cdr3_aa: ASSQGRGGEQY